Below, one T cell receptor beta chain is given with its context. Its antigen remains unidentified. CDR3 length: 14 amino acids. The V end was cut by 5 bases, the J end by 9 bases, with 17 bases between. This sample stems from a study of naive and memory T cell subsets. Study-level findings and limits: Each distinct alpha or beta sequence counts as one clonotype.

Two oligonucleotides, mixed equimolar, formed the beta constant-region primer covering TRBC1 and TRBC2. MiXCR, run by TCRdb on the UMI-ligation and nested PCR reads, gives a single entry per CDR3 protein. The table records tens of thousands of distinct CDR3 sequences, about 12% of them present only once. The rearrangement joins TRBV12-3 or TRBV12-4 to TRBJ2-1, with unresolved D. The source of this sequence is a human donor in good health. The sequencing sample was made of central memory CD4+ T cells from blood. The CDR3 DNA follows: TGTGCCAGCAGTGGGAATCTCGGTCGGTTTGAGCAGTTCTTC. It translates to CASSGNLGRFEQFF.